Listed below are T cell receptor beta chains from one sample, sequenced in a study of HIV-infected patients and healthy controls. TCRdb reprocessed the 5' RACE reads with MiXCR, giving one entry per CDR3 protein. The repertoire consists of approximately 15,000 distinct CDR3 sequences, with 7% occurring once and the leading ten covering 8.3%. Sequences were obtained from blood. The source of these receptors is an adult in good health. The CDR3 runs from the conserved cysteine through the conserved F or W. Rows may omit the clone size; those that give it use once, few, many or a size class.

CASTDDRYSGNTEAFF,TRBJ1-1,TRBV12-3/TRBV12-4,many
CASSPPDRRNYGYTF,TRBJ1-2,TRBV19,many
CASSSPWAGVSTDTQYF,TRBJ2-3,TRBV7-9,many
CASSVGGQEGSEQYF,TRBJ2-7,TRBV9,many
CASSLRGFGEAFF,TRBJ1-1,TRBV5-5,many
CASSLQGQGHGYTF,TRBJ1-2,TRBV14,many
CASSPDRGNQPQHF,TRBJ1-5,TRBV19,many
CASSQEQGPTISYEQYF,TRBJ2-7,TRBV4-3,many
CASSLPQAYGYTF,TRBJ1-2,TRBV5-5,many
CASSLGTGHNSPLHF,TRBJ1-6,TRBV12-3/TRBV12-4,.
CASSRGLAAPLYF,TRBJ2-3,TRBV14,.
CASSYRRDEQYF,TRBJ2-7,TRBV6-2/TRBV6-3,many
CASGTMAQETQYF,TRBJ2-5,TRBV28,many
CAWSVLGFNQPQHF,TRBJ1-5,TRBV30,many
CSAPRGGLYQETQYF,TRBJ2-5,TRBV20-1,many
CASSGSRGRETQYF,TRBJ2-5,TRBV5-4,many
CASSSEDRGNYGYTF,TRBJ1-2,TRBV7-8,.
CASSQQALNTEAFF,TRBJ1-1,TRBV5-8,many
CASSRIYTKSTQYF,TRBJ2-5,TRBV28,.
CASGEDESSGANVLTF,TRBJ2-6,TRBV6-1,.
CASSVAYGYEQYF,TRBJ2-7,TRBV9,medium-sized
CASSPGTSGFYNEQFF,TRBJ2-1,TRBV3-1,many
CASSQGYNQPQHF,TRBJ1-5,TRBV19,few
CAWAVGSPTGELFF,TRBJ2-2,TRBV30,many
CASSRGEETQYF,TRBJ2-5,TRBV5-4,many
CASSLNDNEQFF,TRBJ2-1,TRBV5-1,many
CASKMNTEAFF,TRBJ1-1,TRBV19,medium-sized
CASSGRTATQETQYF,TRBJ2-5,TRBV7-2,many
CASSFTGGNTEAFF,TRBJ1-1,TRBV12-3/TRBV12-4,.
CSAHLPLAGEYSTDTQYF,TRBJ2-3,TRBV20-1,medium-sized
CSVAGRQGPYEQYF,TRBJ2-7,TRBV29-1,many
CASSFTLSPYNSPLHF,TRBJ1-6,TRBV12-3/TRBV12-4,many
CASSQDLGSKYGYTF,TRBJ1-2,TRBV4-3,few
CSARFGAGGTEAFF,TRBJ1-1,TRBV20-1,medium-sized
CASSLHEQYF,TRBJ2-7,TRBV28,many
CASRAGETYNEQFF,TRBJ2-1,TRBV5-1,.
CASSLVRTRNTEAFF,TRBJ1-1,TRBV12-3/TRBV12-4,.
CASSLDSQPQHF,TRBJ1-5,TRBV7-2,many
CASSLLAGGLNEQFF,TRBJ2-1,TRBV11-3,many
CASSLIRESYNEQFF,TRBJ2-1,TRBV7-9,many
CASTPGWGGVHQPQHF,TRBJ1-5,TRBV19,few